The 24 T cell receptor beta chains listed next were all sequenced from one sample in a study of blood T cell repertoires in COVID-19. Assay used: immunoSEQ multiplex PCR; TCRdb lists only in-frame clones, some missing. The sample consists of under 200,000 clones, roughly 80% of them appearing once. Sequencing input: peripheral blood. All receptors come from a man in his 60s with acute or convalescent COVID-19.

The chain couples TRBV29-1 to TRBJ1-2, with a possible D match to TRBD1 (5 bases). V dropped 2 bases and J dropped 6 bases, with 13 bases sitting between them. The CDR3 consists of 13 residues. Germline loops: CDR1 SQVTM, CDR2 ANQGSEA. The CDR3 loop is CSVEYFGGNGYTF. The CDR3 DNA reads TGCAGCGTTGAATATTTCGGGGGGAATGGCTACACCTTC.

V gene TRBV14 combines with J gene TRBJ2-3, with D maybe TRBD2 (7 bases). V dropped 1 base and J dropped 3 bases, with 11 bases sitting between them. The CDR3 covers 15 residues. The V gene's germline CDR1 is SGHDN and CDR2 FVKESK. The CDR3 is CASSQVQGGTDTQYF. The CDR3 nucleotides are TGTGCCAGCAGCCAAGTACAGGGAGGGACAGATACGCAGTATTTT.

V is TRBV10-3 and J is TRBJ1-1; 7 bases fit TRBD1. The ends lost 5 bases at V and 10 bases at J; junction bases unmatched: 7. The CDR3 extends over 12 amino acids. CDR1 ENHRY and CDR2 SYGVKD come from the germline V gene. CDR3 nucleotide sequence: TGTGCCATCAGTTCCCGGCAGGGGGGAGCTTTCTTT. This sequence encodes CAISSRQGGAFF.

This clone was found once. The rearrangement joins TRBV27 to TRBJ2-5; 9 nucleotides align to TRBD1. The trim removed 4 bases at V and 5 bases at J, leaving 5 bases unmatched. This CDR3 has 14 amino acids. Per the germline V gene, CDR1 is MNHEY and CDR2 is SMNVEV (reference sequence). The DNA of the CDR3 is TGTGCCAGCAGTTCCGGACAGGGGTGGGAGACCCAGTACTTC. Encoded protein: CASSSGQGWETQYF.

The chain joins TRBV7-6 to TRBJ2-7; tentatively, D is TRBD2 (5 bases). The CDR3 contains 13 residues. With 2 bases removed from V and 6 bases from J, the gap between germline ends came to 11 bases. Germline V gene data show CDR1 as SGHVS and CDR2 as FNYEAQ. The CDR3 spells CASSLNGELEQYF. The CDR3 coding sequence is TGTGCCAGCAGCTTAAACGGGGAGCTCGAGCAGTACTTC.

Turning to this clone: Distinct nucleotide sequences in the sample also encode this CDR3. The chain joins TRBV10-3 to TRBJ2-2; 7 bases are shared with TRBD1. The CDR3 sequence is 15 residues long. Germline V gene sequence: CDR1 ENHRY, CDR2 SYGVKD. The J segment lost 3 bases and the V segment lost 6 bases, leaving 7 bases of the junction unmatched. The CDR3 DNA follows: TGTGCCATCAGCGAAGGACAGGCCTACACCGGGGAGCTGTTTTTT. Residues: CAISEGQAYTGELFF.

The rearrangement uses TRBV11-2 and TRBJ1-1, with 8 nucleotides matching TRBD1. With 6 bases clipped from V and 6 bases from J, the junction kept 12 bases outside the gene matches. The length of the CDR3 is 15 residues. CDR1 is SGHAT and CDR2 is FQNNGV in the germline V gene. The CDR3 region has the DNA TGTGCCAGCAGTTCCGGGACAGGCAAGAGGGCTGAAGCTTTCTTT. It specifies CASSSGTGKRAEAFF.

The rearrangement joins TRBV2 to TRBJ1-2, with D possibly TRBD1 on 6 matching bases. This CDR3 region has 15 residues. The V and J ends lost 2 bases and 5 bases respectively, with 15 bases between them. Per the germline V gene, CDR1 is SNHLY and CDR2 is FYNNEI. For the CDR3, the DNA is TGTGCCAGCAGTGAAAGGGAGACAGGCCTATATGGCTACACCTTC. Its protein product is CASSERETGLYGYTF.

A single count supports this clone. The rearrangement joins TRBV19 to TRBJ2-1, with D uncertain. The ends were cut back, 3 bases at V and 10 bases at J, with 10 bases in the middle. From germline, CDR1 is LNHDA and CDR2 SQIVND (reference sequence). The CDR3 covers 12 residues. CDR3 protein: CASSMSGFEQFF. The CDR3 bases are TGTGCCAGTAGTATGTCCGGGTTCGAGCAGTTCTTC. Full variable domain (outside the CDR3, taken from reference TRBV19 and TRBJ2-1): DGGITQSPKYLFRKEGQNVTLSCEQNLNHDAMYWYRQDPGQGLRLIYYSQIVNDFQKGDIAEGYSVSREKKESFPLTVTSAQKNPTAFYLCASSMSGFEQFFGPGTRLTVL.

J is TRBJ2-6 and V is TRBV30; 9 bases map to TRBD1. The CDR3 is 17 amino acids. V lost 7 bases, J lost 0 bases, and 10 bases stayed unmatched. The germline gives CDR1 GTSNPN, CDR2 SVGIG (reference sequence). Here the CDR3 DNA reads TGTGCCTCCACTACCGGGACAGGGAGCTCTGGGGCCAACGTCCTGACTTTC. This sequence encodes CASTTGTGSSGANVLTF.

The rearrangement links TRBV19 to TRBJ1-2; D possibly corresponds to TRBD1 (6 bases). The V end lost 6 bases, the J end lost 4 bases, and 18 bases lay between the germline ends. This CDR3 has 15 amino acids. Per germline, CDR1 LNHDA and CDR2 SQIVND (reference sequence). The CDR3 DNA follows: TGTGCCAGTAGCCTTGGACAGAGAGAGGGCTATGGCTACACCTTC. Its protein is CASSLGQREGYGYTF.

Only one count was recorded for this clone. This sequence joins TRBV4-2 and TRBJ2-3, with 11 bases identical to TRBD2. The junction had 5 bases not matched to a gene; V was cut back by 3 bases and J by 0 bases. The CDR3 has 17 amino acids. CDR1 and CDR2 (germline): LGHNA, YNFKEQ. The CDR3 here is CASSQLTSGESTDTQYF. The CDR3 coding sequence is TGTGCCAGCAGCCAGTTGACTAGCGGGGAAAGCACAGATACGCAGTATTTT.

The rearrangement joins TRBV4-2 to TRBJ1-4; 7 bases are shared with TRBD1. J gave up 12 bases and V 4 bases, and 11 bases lay outside the gene matches. This CDR3 has 14 amino acids. CDR1 is LGHNA, CDR2 YNFKEQ, per germline. CDR3 nucleotides: TGTGCCAGCAGCCCCCGAACAGGGGTCGATGAACTGTTTTTT. Protein product: CASSPRTGVDELFF.

The chain carries TRBV11-2 and TRBJ2-7; possible D gene TRBD2, 5 bases. Germline assignment: CDR1 SGHAT and CDR2 FQNNGV. V lost 5 bases and J 3 bases, leaving 14 bases between the germline ends. CDR3 length equals 14 residues. The CDR3 DNA is TGTGCCAGCAGCCCGGACTTGTTTTTCTACGAGCAGTACTTC. This encodes CASSPDLFFYEQYF.

The chain employs TRBV29-1 and TRBJ1-2; D call uncertain. The CDR3 covers 12 residues. Germline CDR1 and CDR2: SQVTM and ANQGSEA. V was pared by 4 bases and J by 6 bases, with 12 bases between. CDR3 DNA sequence: TGCAGCGTTGCTATTTCTATGGATGGCTACACCTTC. It specifies CSVAISMDGYTF.

Written as DNA, the CDR3 is TGTGCCAGCTCACCACCAGGGTCACCCGGGGGTGAAAAACTGTTTTTT. It yields the protein CASSPPGSPGGEKLFF. This rearrangement joins TRBV18 to TRBJ1-4; TRBD1 might be the D (5 bases). CDR1 is KGHSH and CDR2 is LQKENI in the germline V gene. There are 16 residues in the CDR3. V lost 0 bases and J 7 bases, leaving 15 bases between the germline ends.

The chain is built from TRBV24-1 and TRBJ2-3, with 9 bases aligning to TRBD1. V lost 10 bases, J lost 6 bases, and 7 bases stayed unmatched. The V gene's germline CDR1 is KGHDR and CDR2 SFDVKD. The length of the CDR3 is 13 residues. The CDR3 is CATEDRGKDTQYF. CDR3 bases: TGTGCCACAGAGGACAGGGGTAAGGATACGCAGTATTTT.

The CDR3 DNA is TGTGCCAGCACCAAGACAGCGAACACTGAAGCTTTCTTT. This sequence encodes CASTKTANTEAFF. This chain connects TRBV11-3 to TRBJ1-1; D is possibly TRBD1 (5 bases). This CDR3 is 13 amino acids long. CDR1 is SGHNT, CDR2 YENEEA, per germline. Trimming left V 7 bases short and J 1 base short, with 10 bases between.

The chain is built from TRBV29-1 and TRBJ2-3, with D perhaps matching TRBD2 (5 bases). CDR1 and CDR2 from the germline V gene are SQVTM and ANQGSEA. Trimming pared 1 base from V and 4 bases from J, leaving 15 bases between. The CDR3 contains 15 residues. CDR3 sequence: CSVEVAGWGSDTQYF. As DNA, the CDR3 is TGCAGCGTTGAAGTGGCGGGTTGGGGATCAGATACGCAGTATTTT.

The chain joins TRBV19 to TRBJ1-5; D possibly corresponds to TRBD1 (5 bases). V was trimmed by 6 bases and J by 5 bases, leaving 17 bases between them. Germline CDR1 reads LNHDA; CDR2 reads SQIVND (reference sequence). There are 15 residues in the CDR3. For the CDR3, the DNA is TGTGCCAGTAGCCCCCTTGGGGGGGGTGATCAGCCCCAGCATTTT. Its translation is CASSPLGGGDQPQHF.

The chain links TRBV30 to TRBJ1-5, with 7 bases fitting TRBD1. The CDR3 runs to 15 residues. J lost 0 bases, V lost 2 bases, and 4 bases had no gene match. The germline V gene encodes CDR1 GTSNPN and CDR2 SVGIG (reference sequence). The chain's CDR3 is CAWSYDRDSNQPQHF. CDR3 bases: TGTGCCTGGAGTTACGACAGGGATAGCAATCAGCCCCAGCATTTT.

The gene calls are TRBV19 and TRBJ1-2; D is uncertain. Per germline, CDR1 LNHDA and CDR2 SQIVND (reference sequence). The CDR3 contains 10 residues. V dropped 10 bases and J dropped 3 bases, with 6 bases sitting between them. The DNA of the CDR3 is TGTGCCACCGACTACTATGGCTACACCTTC. Its translation is CATDYYGYTF.

This chain joins TRBV10-3 and TRBJ2-1, with D possibly TRBD1 on 6 matching bases. CDR3 length equals 13 residues. V was cut by 8 bases and J by 6 bases, with 14 bases left in between. Germline V gene lookup returns CDR1 ENHRY and CDR2 SYGVKD. DNA of the CDR3: TGTGCCATCCGGGCAGGGGTCGGCAATGAGCAGTTCTTC. Its protein is CAIRAGVGNEQFF.

This clone turned up a few times. The V and J genes are TRBV24-1 and TRBJ1-2; D is perhaps TRBD1 (6 bases). This CDR3 has 16 residues. Trimming removed 3 bases at V and 1 base at J, with 14 bases between. Germline assignment: CDR1 KGHDR and CDR2 SFDVKD. In DNA form, the CDR3 reads TGTGCCACCAGTGATCCCGGACAGCCTATTAACTATGGCTACACCTTC. This sequence encodes CATSDPGQPINYGYTF.